The 15 T cell receptor beta chains presented below share a single source sample, sequenced in a study of shared clonotypes between healthy human individuals. Produced via immunoSEQ multiplex PCR; TCRdb's table is partial and in-frame only. This sample has about 1.5 million clones, with approximately 96% found just once. The sequenced sample was naive CD4+ T cells sorted from blood. Stated subset: CD45RA+ positively selected. These receptors all stem from a man under 40 in good health.

The chain combines TRBV9 with TRBJ2-7, with D possibly TRBD1 on 6 matching bases. The CDR3 length is 15 residues. In germline, CDR1 is SGDLS, CDR2 YYNGEE. Trimming took 3 bases from V and 3 from J, leaving 16 bases between them. The CDR3 sequence is CASSAGTPVLYEQYF. Here the CDR3 DNA reads TGTGCCAGCAGCGCCGGGACACCCGTCCTCTACGAGCAGTACTTC.

This sequence joins TRBV11-2 and TRBJ1-2; 9 bases line up with TRBD1. The CDR3 extends over 14 amino acids. Germline V gene sequence: CDR1 SGHAT, CDR2 FQNNGV. Unmatched junction bases numbered 6, after V lost 4 bases and J lost 6 bases. CDR3 amino acids: CASSSPGQGNGYTF. The CDR3 nucleotides read TGTGCCAGCAGCTCCCCGGGACAGGGAAATGGCTACACCTTC.

Comments on this clone: This sample includes further DNA sequences coding for the same CDR3. This chain connects TRBV7-3 to TRBJ2-3, with 7 bases identical to TRBD2. The CDR3 is made up of 14 amino acids. With V trimmed by 3 bases and J by 1 base, 1 base remained unmatched. The germline CDR1 and CDR2 sequences are SGHTA and FQGTGA. Here the CDR3 DNA reads TGTGCCAGCAGCTTGGCGGGGGGCACAGATACGCAGTATTTT. Protein sequence: CASSLAGGTDTQYF.

The rearrangement joins TRBV29-1 to TRBJ2-5, with 9 bases aligning to TRBD2. The V gene's germline CDR1 is SQVTM and CDR2 ANQGSEA. The CDR3 runs to 14 residues. V lost 8 bases to trimming and J lost 5 bases; unmatched junction nucleotides: 12. The CDR3 spells CSIRWTSVLETQYF. In nucleotides, the CDR3 is TGCAGCATCCGTTGGACTAGCGTGTTGGAGACCCAGTACTTC.

The V gene is TRBV6-5, the J gene TRBJ2-3; the D gene is possibly TRBD2 (6 bases). Germline V gene data show CDR1 as MNHEY and CDR2 as SVGAGI. The V and J ends lost 4 bases and 2 bases respectively, with 13 bases between them. CDR3 length: 15 amino acids. CDR3 nucleotide sequence: TGTGCCAGCAGTTCACTAGCCCGAGTCACAGATACGCAGTATTTT. It is translated as CASSSLARVTDTQYF.

The rearrangement joins TRBV28 to TRBJ1-4, with D perhaps matching TRBD1 (6 bases). V was trimmed by 5 bases and J by 3 bases, leaving 13 bases between them. CDR1 and CDR2 from the germline V gene are MDHEN and SYDVKM. The CDR3 consists of 15 residues. The chain's CDR3 is CASSQLGGPNEKLFF. The CDR3 DNA reads as TGTGCCAGCAGTCAACTAGGGGGACCTAATGAAAAACTGTTTTTT. Full variable domain (rest looked up from reference TRBV28 and TRBJ1-4): DVKVTQSSRYLVKRTGEKVFLECVQDMDHENMFWYRQDPGLGLRLIYFSYDVKMKEKGDIPEGYSVSREKKERFSLILESASTNQTSMYLCASSQLGGPNEKLFFGSGTQLSVL.

The V gene is TRBV4-1, the J gene TRBJ1-1, with D uncertain. CDR3 length equals 15 residues. The germline gives CDR1 MGHRA, CDR2 YSYEKL. V was clipped by 0 bases and J by 3 bases, with 11 bases between them. The chain's CDR3 is CASSQDLGWDTEAFF. CDR3 DNA sequence: TGCGCCAGCAGCCAAGATTTGGGGTGGGACACTGAAGCTTTCTTT.

The chain uses TRBV15 and TRBJ1-1; 7 nucleotides line up with TRBD1. CDR1 is LNHNV, CDR2 YYDKDF, per germline (reference sequence). The CDR3 extends over 15 amino acids. The J segment lost 4 bases and the V segment lost 4 bases, leaving 9 bases of the junction unmatched. The CDR3 here is CATSKGQLTFTEAFF. The CDR3 nucleotides are TGTGCCACCAGCAAGGGACAGCTAACATTCACTGAAGCTTTCTTT.

J is TRBJ2-5 and V is TRBV29-1, with D perhaps TRBD1 (5 bases). Germline CDR1 SQVTM, CDR2 ANQGSEA. This CDR3 is built from 12 residues. With 6 bases removed from V and 1 base from J, the gap between germline ends came to 9 bases. CDR3 sequence reads: CSVWGIQETQYF. DNA of the CDR3: TGCAGCGTGTGGGGCATCCAAGAGACCCAGTACTTC.

J is TRBJ2-6 and V is TRBV4-3; D not certain. This CDR3 comprises 15 residues. Germline V gene lookup returns CDR1 LGHNA and CDR2 YSLEER. V lost 6 bases and J 0 bases, leaving 9 bases between the germline ends. The CDR3, as DNA: TGCGCCAGCAGTCGGACGGGCTCTGGGGCCAACGTCCTGACTTTC. Residues: CASSRTGSGANVLTF.

V is TRBV27 and J is TRBJ2-2; perhaps TRBD2 as D (5 bases). With 2 bases removed from V and 6 bases from J, the gap between germline ends came to 13 bases. The CDR3 is 15 residues long. The germline V gene has CDR1 MNHEY and CDR2 SMNVEV (reference sequence). The CDR3 sequence is CASSLNVRAPGELFF. The CDR3 DNA follows: TGTGCCAGCAGTTTAAACGTGAGGGCCCCCGGGGAGCTGTTTTTT.

V usage is TRBV4-2 and J usage is TRBJ2-1; 7 positions agree with TRBD1. The ends lost 1 base at V and 4 bases at J; junction bases unmatched: 10. From germline, CDR1 is LGHNA and CDR2 YNFKEQ. The CDR3 loop spans 17 amino acids. The CDR3 loop reads CASSQGGIGGLYNEQFF. The CDR3 DNA reads TGTGCCAGCAGCCAAGGCGGAATAGGGGGCCTGTACAATGAGCAGTTCTTC.

Comments on this clone: Distinct nucleotide sequences in the sample also encode this CDR3. The CDR3 sequence is CASSQELAGVYNEQFF. As DNA, the CDR3 is TGCGCCAGCAGCCAAGAACTAGCGGGAGTCTACAATGAGCAGTTCTTC. This chain links TRBV4-1 with TRBJ2-1; 11 nucleotides line up with TRBD2. The germline V gene has CDR1 MGHRA and CDR2 YSYEKL. The V segment lost 0 bases and the J segment 3 bases; nucleotides outside the gene matches: 1. The CDR3 is 16 amino acids.

The chain recombines TRBV19 with TRBJ2-5; 11 positions agree with TRBD2. CDR1 is LNHDA and CDR2 is SQIVND in the germline V gene (reference sequence). V gave up 3 bases and J gave up 2 bases; unmatched junction bases: 2. The CDR3 loop spans 15 amino acids. The CDR3 DNA reads as TGTGCCAGTAGTATTTGGACTAGCGGGCAAGAGACCCAGTACTTC. Translated, it gives CASSIWTSGQETQYF.

The chain links TRBV5-1 to TRBJ2-2; the match to TRBD2 covers 9 bases. This CDR3 region has 16 residues. The V segment lost 4 bases and the J segment 6 bases; nucleotides outside the gene matches: 10. The germline V gene encodes CDR1 SGHRS and CDR2 YFSETQ. CDR3 coding DNA: TGCGCCAGCAGCAGCCCCGGGACTAGCAGGGCCGGGGAGCTGTTTTTT. Amino acid sequence: CASSSPGTSRAGELFF.